The T cell receptor (beta chain) described here comes from a study of T cells after yellow fever vaccination. Comments on this clonotype: The target antigen is unknown.

Via MiXCR, TCRdb re-called the 5' RACE reads, giving one row per CDR3 protein. The data hold hundreds of thousands of distinct CDR3 sequences, with approximately 15% observed a single time. Overall study findings and caveats: Peak timing came faster in the weaker secondary response, day 5 versus 15. The study re-detected most primary-vaccination clones after the booster (nearly 97% CD4, 88% CD8).

V was clipped by 5 bases and J by 4 bases; unmatched bases: 4. The CDR3 contains 14 residues. Germline V gene sequence: CDR1 SGHNT, CDR2 YYREEE (reference sequence). The sample consisted of PBMCs, taken on the day of the yellow fever booster vaccination. The rearrangement joins TRBV5-4 to TRBJ2-2, with 8 bases that match TRBD2. The receptor was isolated from a young man who received the YFV17D yellow fever vaccine. CDR3 sequence (DNA): TGTGCCAGCAGGCAGGGGACTAGCACCGGGGAGCTGTTTTTT. Translation gives CASRQGTSTGELFF.